This is a list of T cell receptor beta chains from one sample in a study of cytomegalovirus exposure and HLA in healthy donors. The protocol was immunoSEQ multiplex PCR, while the TCRdb copy is restricted to in-frame clones and leaves out a portion. The table has more than 75,000 clones, roughly 72% seen once. Sequenced sample: PBMCs. All receptors come from a woman aged 45 to 65 in good health and CMV-seropositive. Both conserved end residues are part of each CDR3. D genes are given only for firm matches. Clone size is stated in some rows and not others, as once, few, many or a class when expanded.

-	-	TRBJ2-7	TRBV7-8	CASSLGRPTYEQYF	TGTGCCAGCAGCTTGGGGCGGCCAACCTACGAGCAGTACTTC
-	-	TRBJ1-1	TRBV5-6	CASSSFGDTEAFF	TGTGCCAGCAGCTCATTTGGAGACACTGAAGCTTTCTTT
-	TRBD2	TRBJ2-3	TRBV7-9	CASSALSGSYTDTQYF	TGTGCCAGCAGCGCGCTTAGCGGGTCCTATACAGATACGCAGTATTTT
once	-	TRBJ1-1	TRBV6-1	CASSEATLRGGNTEAFF	TGTGCCAGCAGTGAAGCGACTTTAAGGGGGGGGAACACTGAAGCTTTCTTT
-	-	TRBJ2-3	TRBV9	CASSVAMRDTDTQYF	TGTGCCAGCAGCGTAGCGATGCGGGACACAGATACGCAGTATTTT
-	-	TRBJ2-1	TRBV2	CASSDLGGGDEQFF	TGTGCCAGCAGTGATCTTGGGGGCGGTGATGAGCAGTTCTTC
-	-	TRBJ2-3	TRBV15	CATGLNADTQYF	TGTGCCACGGGGCTGAACGCAGATACGCAGTATTTT
-	TRBD1	TRBJ2-7	TRBV2	CASTRTGAVTEQYF	TGTGCCAGCACCAGGACAGGGGCCGTTACGGAGCAGTACTTC
-	TRBD2	TRBJ2-2	TRBV25-1	CASSDQIAGATAGELFF	TGTGCCAGCAGTGATCAGATAGCGGGAGCTACAGCCGGGGAGCTGTTTTTT
-	-	TRBJ2-7	TRBV5-1	CASSLRSNYEQYF	TGCGCCAGCAGCTTGCGGTCAAACTACGAGCAGTACTTC
-	-	TRBJ1-1	TRBV2	CASREPTGYTEAFF	TGTGCCAGCAGGGAGCCCACAGGGTACACTGAAGCTTTCTTT
-	-	TRBJ2-7	TRBV5-1	CASSITGSSYEQYF	TGCGCCAGCAGCATTACAGGGAGCTCCTACGAGCAGTACTTC
once	TRBD2	TRBJ2-1	TRBV5-1	CASSGLTSGSSYNEQFF	TGCGCCAGCAGCGGGCTGACTAGCGGAAGCTCCTACAATGAGCAGTTCTTC
few	-	TRBJ1-1	TRBV28	CASTLSGSRNTEAFF	TGTGCCAGCACCCTGAGTGGGAGTCGGAACACTGAAGCTTTCTTT
-	-	TRBJ1-2	TRBV29-1	CSVYPREGYTF	TGCAGCGTCTACCCCCGAGAGGGCTACACCTTC
-	TRBD1	TRBJ1-2	TRBV6-5	CASSWDTGGGYGYTF	TGTGCCAGCAGCTGGGATACAGGGGGTGGGTATGGCTACACCTTC
few	-	TRBJ1-5	TRBV28	CASSLGELNQPQHF	TGTGCCAGCAGTTTAGGGGAGCTCAATCAGCCCCAGCATTTT